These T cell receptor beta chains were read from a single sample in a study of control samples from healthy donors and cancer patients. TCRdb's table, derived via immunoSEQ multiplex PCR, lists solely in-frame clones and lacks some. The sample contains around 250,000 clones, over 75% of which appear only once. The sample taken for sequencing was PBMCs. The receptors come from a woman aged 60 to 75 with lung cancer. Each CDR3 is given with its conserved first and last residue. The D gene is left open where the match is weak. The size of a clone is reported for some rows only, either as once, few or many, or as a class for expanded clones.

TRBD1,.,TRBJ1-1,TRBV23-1,TGCGCCAGCAGTCAAGTCACCGGGACAGGGAACACTGAAGCTTTCTTT,CASSQVTGTGNTEAFF
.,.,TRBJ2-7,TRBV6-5,TGTGCCAGCAGCCCCGCCGCACGTGGATCCTACGAGCAGTACTTC,CASSPAARGSYEQYF
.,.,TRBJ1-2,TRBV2,TGTGCCGGGAGTGCGGGGGCAAATGGCTACACCTTC,CAGSAGANGYTF
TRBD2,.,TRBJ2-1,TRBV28,TGTGCCAGCAGTTTCGGCGGGAGGGACAATGAGCAGTTCTTC,CASSFGGRDNEQFF
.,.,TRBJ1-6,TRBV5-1,TGCGCCAGCAGAGAGGGCAGGAGCAATTCACCCCTCCACTTT,CASREGRSNSPLHF
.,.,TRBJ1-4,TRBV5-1,TGCGCCAGCAGCGCGGGACCAGGGGAAAAACTGTTTTTT,CASSAGPGEKLFF
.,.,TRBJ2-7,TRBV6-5,TGTGCCAGCAGTTACTCCGGGAGTACCCGCCGCTACGAGCAGTACTTC,CASSYSGSTRRYEQYF
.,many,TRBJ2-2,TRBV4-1,TGCGCCAGCAGCCAAGGCTGGCGGGACACCGGGGAGCTGTTTTTT,CASSQGWRDTGELFF
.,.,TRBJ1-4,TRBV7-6,TGTGCCAGCAGCTTAGCGGGGGCAGGAATTAATGAAAAACTGTTTTTT,CASSLAGAGINEKLFF
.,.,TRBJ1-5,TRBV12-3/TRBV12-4,TGTGCCAGCAGTTTGACAAGAGATCAGCCCCAGCATTTT,CASSLTRDQPQHF
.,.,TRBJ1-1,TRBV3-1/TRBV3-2,TGTGCCAGCAGCCAAGAAGAGTGGGGGACTGAAGCTTTCTTT,CASSQEEWGTEAFF
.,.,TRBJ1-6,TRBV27,TGTGCCAGCAGTTTATCCCGGGGATCCTTGAACTATAATTCACCCCTCCACTTT,CASSLSRGSLNYNSPLHF
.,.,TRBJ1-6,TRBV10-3,TGTGCCATCAGTGAGGATGCTCCCGGCAATTCACCCCTCCACTTT,CAISEDAPGNSPLHF
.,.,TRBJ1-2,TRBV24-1,TGTGCCACCAGTGATGGGACTCGGTCGCGCGGCTACACCTTC,CATSDGTRSRGYTF
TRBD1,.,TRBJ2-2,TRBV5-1,TGCGCCAGCAGTTCTTCAGGGGGCGCATTGAAGACCGGGGAGCTGTTTTTT,CASSSSGGALKTGELFF
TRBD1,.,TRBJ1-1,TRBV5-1,TGCGCCAGCAGCTTGGAAGACAGGGCGGCTTTCTTT,CASSLEDRAAFF
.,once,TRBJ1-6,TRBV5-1,TGCGCCAGCAGCTTGGACTCTTATTCACCCCTCCACTTT,CASSLDSYSPLHF
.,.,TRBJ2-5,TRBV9,TGTGCCAGCAGCGTAGCCCCGGACAGTAGAGAGACCCAGTACTTC,CASSVAPDSRETQYF
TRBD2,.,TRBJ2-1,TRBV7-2,TGTGCCAGCAGCTTAAGGACTAGCGGGGGGAACCGGAATGAGCAGTTCTTC,CASSLRTSGGNRNEQFF
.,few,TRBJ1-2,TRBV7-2,TGTGCCAGCAGCTACCGTCAGGGGTACTATGGCTACACCTTC,CASSYRQGYYGYTF
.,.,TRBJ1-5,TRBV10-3,TGTGCCATCAGTGACCCTAGGACGGACAATAGCAATCAGCCCCAGCATTTT,CAISDPRTDNSNQPQHF
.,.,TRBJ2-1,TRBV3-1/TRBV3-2,TGTGCCAGCAGCCAATTAGCGCCGGCCTACAATGAGCAGTTCTTC,CASSQLAPAYNEQFF
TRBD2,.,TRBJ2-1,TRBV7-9,TGTGCCAGCAGCTTAGCGACTAGCGGCCCCTACAATGAGCAGTTCTTC,CASSLATSGPYNEQFF
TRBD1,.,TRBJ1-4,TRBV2,TGTGCCAGCAGTGAAACCCAGGGGGATGAAAAACTGTTTTTT,CASSETQGDEKLFF
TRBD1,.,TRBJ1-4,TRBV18,TGTGCCAGCTCACCCGACAGGGTTAACGAAAAACTGTTTTTT,CASSPDRVNEKLFF
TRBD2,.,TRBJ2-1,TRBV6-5,TGTGCCACCTCAGCGGGATATTACTCCTACAATGAGCAGTTCTTC,CATSAGYYSYNEQFF
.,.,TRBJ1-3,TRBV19,TGTGCCAGTAGTCAAAGCCCATCGGGAGGAAACACCATATATTTT,CASSQSPSGGNTIYF
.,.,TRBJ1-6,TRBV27,TGTGCCAGCAGTCGCCAGTCACAAGGGGCGCGGTATTCACCCCTCCACTTT,CASSRQSQGARYSPLHF
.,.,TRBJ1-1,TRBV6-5,TGTGCCAGCTTCCTTCCGGACAGAAACACTGAAGCTTTCTTT,CASFLPDRNTEAFF
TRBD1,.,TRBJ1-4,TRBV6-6,TGTGCCAGCACTCTCGGACAGGGGTCTAATGAAAAACTGTTTTTT,CASTLGQGSNEKLFF
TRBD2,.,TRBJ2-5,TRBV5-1,TGCGCCAGCAGCCCGCCCGGGACTAGCGGGAGGGCGGCGACCCAGTACTTC,CASSPPGTSGRAATQYF
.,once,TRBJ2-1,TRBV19,TGTGCCAGTAGTGACGTAGAGGGCTCGGAGCAGTTCTTC,CASSDVEGSEQFF
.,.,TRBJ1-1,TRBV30,TGTGCCTGGCGGTATGGGAACACTGAAGCTTTCTTT,CAWRYGNTEAFF
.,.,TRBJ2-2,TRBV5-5,TGTGCCAGCAGCTTGAGACTCACCGGGGAGCTGTTTTTT,CASSLRLTGELFF
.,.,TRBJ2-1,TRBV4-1,TGCGCCAGCAGCCAAGAGGTCGGCCGGCGTCTTGGGAATGAGCAGTTCTTC,CASSQEVGRRLGNEQFF
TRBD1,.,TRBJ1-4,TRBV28,TGTGCCAGCATCGGACAGGGTGAAAAACTGTTTTTT,CASIGQGEKLFF
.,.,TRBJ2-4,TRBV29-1,TGCAGCGTTGAAGGAGGGTCTCTAGCCAAAAACATTCAGTACTTC,CSVEGGSLAKNIQYF
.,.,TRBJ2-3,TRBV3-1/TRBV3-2,TGTGCCAGCAGGCAGGGGTTGGTGGGTAGCACAGATACGCAGTATTTT,CASRQGLVGSTDTQYF
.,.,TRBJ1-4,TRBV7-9,TGTGCCAGCAGCCGCAGGACAACAACTAATGAAAAACTGTTTTTT,CASSRRTTTNEKLFF
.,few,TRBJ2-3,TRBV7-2,TGTGCCAGCAGCGATCGGTATACGCAGTATTTT,CASSDRYTQYF
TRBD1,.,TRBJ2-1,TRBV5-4,TGTGCCAGCAGCCTAGGACAGGGTGCGTACAATGAGCAGTTCTTC,CASSLGQGAYNEQFF